Sequencing of this T cell receptor beta chain was carried out in a study of PD-1 blockade in classical Hodgkin lymphoma. V dropped 4 bases and J dropped 2 bases, with 9 bases sitting between them. This CDR3 is 13 amino acids long. The germline V gene has CDR1 MNHNY and CDR2 SVGAGI (reference sequence). Noted time point: cycle 4 day 1 (C4D1), after 6 weeks of nivolumab. Exposure to brentuximab vedotin varied, and each patient had relapsed following autologous stem cell transplantation. The CD4+ T cells used were purified from thawed PBMCs through magnetic negative selection. Findings and caveats of the study: Researchers reported that CD4+ TCR diversity, though not CD8+, rose significantly by C4D1. Undefined causes, possibly disease activity or prior therapy, underlie the repertoire differences.

This table comes from immunoSEQ multiplex PCR, and its TCRdb copy is limited to in-frame clones, with some not included. This sample has approximately 29,000 clones, with 70% to 80% found just once. In regard to this clone: Its antigen is still unknown.

The TCR originated in a human donor with classical Hodgkin lymphoma. The sample in question was CD4+ T cells from blood, obtained before the fourth cycle of nivolumab. The rearrangement uses TRBV6-6 and TRBJ2-7; D may match TRBD1 or TRBD2 (5 bases each). The CDR3 here is CASSFSGPYEQYF. In DNA form, the CDR3 reads TGTGCCAGCAGTTTTTCGGGACCCTACGAGCAGTACTTC.